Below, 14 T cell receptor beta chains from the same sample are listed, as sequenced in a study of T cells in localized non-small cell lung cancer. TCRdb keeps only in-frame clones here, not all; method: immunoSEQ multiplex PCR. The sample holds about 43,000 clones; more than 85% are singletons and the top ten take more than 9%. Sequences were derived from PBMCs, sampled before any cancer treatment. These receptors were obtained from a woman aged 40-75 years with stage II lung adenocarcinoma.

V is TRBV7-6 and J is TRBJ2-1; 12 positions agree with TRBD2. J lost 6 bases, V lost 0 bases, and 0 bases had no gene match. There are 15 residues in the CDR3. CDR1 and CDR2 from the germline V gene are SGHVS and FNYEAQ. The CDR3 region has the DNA TGTGCCAGCAGCTTAGCACTAGCGGGGGGCAATGAGCAGTTCTTC. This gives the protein CASSLALAGGNEQFF.

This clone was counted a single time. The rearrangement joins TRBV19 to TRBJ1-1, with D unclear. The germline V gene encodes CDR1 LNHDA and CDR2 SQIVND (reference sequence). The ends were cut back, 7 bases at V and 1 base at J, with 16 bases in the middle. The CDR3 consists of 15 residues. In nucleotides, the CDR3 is TGTGCCAGTAAGACGGCAGAGATAGGGAACACTGAAGCTTTCTTT. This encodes CASKTAEIGNTEAFF.

Here the CDR3 DNA reads TGCGCCAGCAGCTTACAGGAGGCAGCTTTCTTT. Translation gives CASSLQEAAFF. V is TRBV5-1 and J is TRBJ1-1, with D perhaps TRBD1 (5 bases). The CDR3 has 11 residues. CDR1 SGHRS and CDR2 YFSETQ come from the germline V gene. Trimming left V 2 bases short and J 10 bases short, with 9 bases between.

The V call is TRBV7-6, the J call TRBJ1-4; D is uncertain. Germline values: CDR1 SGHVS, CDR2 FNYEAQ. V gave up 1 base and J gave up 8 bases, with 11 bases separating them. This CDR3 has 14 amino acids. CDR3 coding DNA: TGTGCCAGCAGCTTAGGTGCGGGTATCGAAAAACTGTTTTTT. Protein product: CASSLGAGIEKLFF.

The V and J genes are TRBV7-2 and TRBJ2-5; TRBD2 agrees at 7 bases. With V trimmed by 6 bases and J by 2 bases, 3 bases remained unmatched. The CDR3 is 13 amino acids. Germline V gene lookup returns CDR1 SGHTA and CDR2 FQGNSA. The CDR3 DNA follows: TGTGCCAGCAGTCGGACTAGGCAAGAGACCCAGTACTTC. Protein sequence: CASSRTRQETQYF.

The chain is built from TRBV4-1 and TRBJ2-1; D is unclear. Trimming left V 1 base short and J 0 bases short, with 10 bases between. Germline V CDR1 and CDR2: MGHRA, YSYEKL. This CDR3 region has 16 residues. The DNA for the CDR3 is TGCGCCAGCAGCCAAGTCAGAGACTCCTCCTACAATGAGCAGTTCTTC. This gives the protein CASSQVRDSSYNEQFF.

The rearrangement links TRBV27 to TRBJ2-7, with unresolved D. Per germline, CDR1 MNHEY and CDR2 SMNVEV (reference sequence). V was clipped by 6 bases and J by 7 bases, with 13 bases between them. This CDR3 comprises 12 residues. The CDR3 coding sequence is TGTGCCAGCAGCCGACCCGCCCGGGAGCAGTACTTC. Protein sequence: CASSRPAREQYF.

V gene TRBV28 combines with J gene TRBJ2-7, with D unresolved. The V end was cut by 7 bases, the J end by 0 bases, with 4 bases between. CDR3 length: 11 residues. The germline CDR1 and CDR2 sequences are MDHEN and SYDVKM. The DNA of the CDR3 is TGTGCCAGCAAAGACTCCTACGAGCAGTACTTC. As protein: CASKDSYEQYF.

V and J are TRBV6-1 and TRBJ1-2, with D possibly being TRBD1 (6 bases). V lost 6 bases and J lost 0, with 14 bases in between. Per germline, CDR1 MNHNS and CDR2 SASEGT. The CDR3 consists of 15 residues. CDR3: CASRGWTASNYGYTF. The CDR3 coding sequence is TGTGCCAGCAGGGGGTGGACAGCCTCTAACTATGGCTACACCTTC.

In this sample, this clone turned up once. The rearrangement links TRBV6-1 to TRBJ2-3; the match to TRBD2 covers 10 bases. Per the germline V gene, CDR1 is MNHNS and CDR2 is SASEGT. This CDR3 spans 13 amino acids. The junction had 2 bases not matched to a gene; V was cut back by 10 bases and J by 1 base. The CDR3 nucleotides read TGTGCCACCGGGACTAGCGGCACAGATACGCAGTATTTT. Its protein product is CATGTSGTDTQYF.

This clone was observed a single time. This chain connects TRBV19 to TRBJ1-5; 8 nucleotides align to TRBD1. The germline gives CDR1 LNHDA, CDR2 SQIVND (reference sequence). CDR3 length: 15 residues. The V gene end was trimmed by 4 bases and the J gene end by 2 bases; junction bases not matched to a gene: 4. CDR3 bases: TGTGCCAGTAGTACAGGACAGGGCGGCAATCAGCCCCAGCATTTT. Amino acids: CASSTGQGGNQPQHF.

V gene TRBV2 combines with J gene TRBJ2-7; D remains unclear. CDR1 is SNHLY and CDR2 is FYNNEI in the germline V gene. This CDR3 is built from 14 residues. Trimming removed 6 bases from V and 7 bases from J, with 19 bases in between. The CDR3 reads CASRQSDGLWEQYF. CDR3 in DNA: TGTGCCAGCAGGCAATCGGACGGTTTGTGGGAGCAGTACTTC.

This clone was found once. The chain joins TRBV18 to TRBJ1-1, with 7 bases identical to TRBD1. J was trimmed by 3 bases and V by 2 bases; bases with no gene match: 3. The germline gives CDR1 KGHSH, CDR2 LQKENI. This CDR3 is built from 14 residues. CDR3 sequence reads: CASSPSQGDTEAFF. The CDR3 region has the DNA TGTGCCAGCTCACCAAGTCAGGGGGACACTGAAGCTTTCTTT.

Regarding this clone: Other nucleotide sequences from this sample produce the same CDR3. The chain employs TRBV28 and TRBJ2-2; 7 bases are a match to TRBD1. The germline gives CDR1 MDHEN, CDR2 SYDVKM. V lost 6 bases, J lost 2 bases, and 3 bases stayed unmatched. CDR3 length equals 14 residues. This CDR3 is CASRLGGNTGELFF. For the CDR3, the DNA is TGTGCCAGCAGGTTAGGGGGCAACACCGGGGAGCTGTTTTTT.